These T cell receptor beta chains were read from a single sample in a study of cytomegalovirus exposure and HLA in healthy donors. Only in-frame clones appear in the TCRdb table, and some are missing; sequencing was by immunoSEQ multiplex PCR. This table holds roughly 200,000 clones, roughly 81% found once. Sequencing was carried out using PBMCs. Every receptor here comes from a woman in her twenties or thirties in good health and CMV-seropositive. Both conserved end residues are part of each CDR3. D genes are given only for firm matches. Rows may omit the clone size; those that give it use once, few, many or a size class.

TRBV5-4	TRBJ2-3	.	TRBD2	CASSTGLAGGTDTQYF	TGTGCCAGCAGCACAGGACTAGCGGGGGGCACAGATACGCAGTATTTT
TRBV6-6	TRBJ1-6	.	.	CASSQEQGSGSPLHF	TGTGCCAGCAGCCAAGAACAGGGTTCAGGTTCACCCCTCCACTTT
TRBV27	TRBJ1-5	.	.	CASSFQGHQPQHF	TGTGCCAGCAGTTTCCAGGGCCATCAGCCCCAGCATTTT
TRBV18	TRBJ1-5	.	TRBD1	CASSGQGASNQPQHF	TGTGCCAGCTCGGGACAGGGGGCAAGCAATCAGCCCCAGCATTTT
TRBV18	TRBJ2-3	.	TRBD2	CASSPSLAGADTQYF	TGTGCCAGCTCACCAAGCCTAGCGGGAGCGGATACGCAGTATTTT
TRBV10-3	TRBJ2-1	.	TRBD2	CAISELAGVYAEQFF	TGTGCCATCAGTGAATTAGCGGGAGTCTACGCTGAGCAGTTCTTC
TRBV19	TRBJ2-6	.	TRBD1	CASSPQRTGGPPGANVLTF	TGTGCCAGTAGTCCCCAAAGGACAGGGGGCCCGCCTGGGGCCAACGTCCTGACTTTC
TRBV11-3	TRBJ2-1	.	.	CASGQSSYNEQFF	TGTGCCAGCGGCCAATCCTCCTACAATGAGCAGTTCTTC
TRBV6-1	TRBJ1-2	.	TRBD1	CASSLTGGHGYTF	TGTGCCAGCAGTCTGACAGGGGGTCATGGCTACACCTTC
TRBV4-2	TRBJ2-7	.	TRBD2	CASGVAGGSYEQYF	TGTGCCAGCGGGGTAGCGGGGGGTAGTTATGAGCAGTACTTC
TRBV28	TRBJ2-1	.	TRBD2	CASSLWGGSGDEQFF	TGTGCCAGCAGTTTATGGGGCGGGAGCGGGGATGAGCAGTTCTTC
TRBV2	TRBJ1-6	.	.	CASSDQGRDSPLHF	TGTGCCAGCAGTGACCAGGGAAGGGATTCACCCCTCCACTTT
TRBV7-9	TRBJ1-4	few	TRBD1	CASSWDRVNEKLFF	TGTGCCAGCAGCTGGGACAGGGTTAATGAAAAACTGTTTTTT
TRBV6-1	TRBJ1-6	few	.	CATERLLYNSPLHF	TGTGCCACCGAGAGATTACTTTATAATTCACCCCTCCACTTT
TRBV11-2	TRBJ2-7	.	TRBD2	CASTKAGGPHEQYF	TGTGCCAGCACCAAAGCGGGAGGGCCTCACGAGCAGTACTTC
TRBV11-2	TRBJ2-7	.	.	CASSGGDSPYEQYF	TGTGCCAGCAGCGGAGGGGACAGCCCCTACGAGCAGTACTTC
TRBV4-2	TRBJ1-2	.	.	CASSQDLNYGYTF	TGTGCCAGCAGCCAAGATCTGAACTATGGCTACACCTTC
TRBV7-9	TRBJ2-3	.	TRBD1	CASSVGTVGDTQYF	TGTGCCAGCAGCGTAGGGACAGTAGGAGATACGCAGTATTTT
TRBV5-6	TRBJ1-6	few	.	CASSKYARGDSPLHF	TGTGCCAGCAGCAAGTATGCCAGGGGCGATTCACCCCTCCACTTT
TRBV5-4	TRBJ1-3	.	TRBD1	CASSKMGTGRGNTIYF	TGTGCCAGCAGCAAAATGGGGACAGGGAGGGGAAACACCATATATTTT
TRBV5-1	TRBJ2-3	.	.	CASSNARADTQYF	TGCGCCAGCAGCAACGCGCGGGCAGATACGCAGTATTTT
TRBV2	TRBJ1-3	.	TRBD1	CASSMGQGSGNTIYF	TGTGCCAGTTCGATGGGACAGGGGAGCGGAAACACCATATATTTT
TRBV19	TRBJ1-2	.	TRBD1	CATRPGTGVGYTF	TGTGCCACCAGGCCGGGGACAGGGGTTGGCTACACCTTC
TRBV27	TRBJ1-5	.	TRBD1	CASSLQGASQPQHF	TGTGCCAGCAGTTTACAGGGGGCTAGCCAGCCCCAGCATTTT
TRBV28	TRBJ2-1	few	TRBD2	CASRQREIGEQFF	TGTGCCAGCAGACAGCGGGAGATCGGTGAGCAGTTCTTC
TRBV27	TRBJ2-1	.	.	CASSFSLNEQFF	TGTGCCAGCAGTTTTTCCCTCAATGAGCAGTTCTTC
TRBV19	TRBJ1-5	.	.	CASTKQINQPQHF	TGTGCCAGTACCAAACAGATCAATCAGCCCCAGCATTTT
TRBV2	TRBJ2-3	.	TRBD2	CASRLSGVTDTQYF	TGTGCCAGCAGGCTTAGCGGGGTCACAGATACGCAGTATTTT
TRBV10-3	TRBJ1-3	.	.	CAIQGSGNTIYF	TGTGCCATACAGGGATCTGGAAACACCATATATTTT
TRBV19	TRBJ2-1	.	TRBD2	CASSTSGRYNEQFF	TGTGCCAGTAGTACTAGCGGGAGATACAATGAGCAGTTCTTC
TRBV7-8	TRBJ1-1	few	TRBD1	CASSQQGVTNTEAFF	TGTGCCAGCAGCCAACAGGGGGTCACGAACACTGAAGCTTTCTTT
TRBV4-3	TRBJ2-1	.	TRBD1	CASSQAVLGGQGYNEQFF	TGCGCCAGCAGCCAGGCTGTCTTGGGGGGACAGGGTTACAATGAGCAGTTCTTC
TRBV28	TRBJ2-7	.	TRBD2	CASSLNWGGYEQYF	TGTGCCAGCAGTCTGAATTGGGGGGGCTACGAGCAGTACTTC
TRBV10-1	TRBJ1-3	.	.	CASSERVSGNTIYF	TGCGCCAGCAGTGAGCGAGTCTCTGGAAACACCATATATTTT
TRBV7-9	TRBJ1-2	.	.	CASSLLSLGGGNGYTF	TGTGCCAGCAGCCTCCTTTCTTTAGGGGGAGGGAATGGCTACACCTTC
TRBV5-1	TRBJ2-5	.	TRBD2	CASSSTGTSRETQYF	TGCGCCAGCAGCTCGACCGGGACTAGCAGGGAGACCCAGTACTTC
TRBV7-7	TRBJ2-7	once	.	CASSRAPGGEQYF	TGTGCTAGCAGTCGGGCCCCCGGGGGCGAGCAGTACTTC
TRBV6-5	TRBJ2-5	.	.	CASGNGPGTRHF	TGTGCCAGCGGCAACGGCCCGGGGACTCGACACTTC
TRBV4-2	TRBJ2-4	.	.	CASSQDGHNKNIQYF	TGTGCCAGCAGCCAGGATGGACATAACAAAAACATTCAGTACTTC
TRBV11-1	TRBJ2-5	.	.	CASSPMGREQETQYF	TGTGCCAGCAGCCCCATGGGGCGAGAACAAGAGACCCAGTACTTC
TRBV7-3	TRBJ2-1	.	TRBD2	CASSLMSSGSYEQFF	TGTGCCAGCAGCTTAATGTCTAGCGGGAGTTATGAGCAGTTCTTC
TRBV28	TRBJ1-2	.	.	CASQNLDKLEGYTF	TGTGCCAGCCAGAATTTGGACAAGCTGGAGGGCTACACCTTC
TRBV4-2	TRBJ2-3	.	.	CASSQVSFGRAGDTQYF	TGTGCCAGCAGCCAAGTGTCCTTTGGCCGGGCGGGAGATACGCAGTATTTT
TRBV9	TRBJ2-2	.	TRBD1	CASSVIGQGANTGELFF	TGTGCCAGCAGCGTAATTGGACAGGGGGCGAACACCGGGGAGCTGTTTTTT
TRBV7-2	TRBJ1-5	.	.	CASSLGGLDYPPQHF	TGTGCCAGCAGCTTGGGGGGACTCGACTATCCGCCCCAGCATTTT
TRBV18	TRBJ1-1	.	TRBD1	CASSSRQGGMNTEAFF	TGTGCCAGCTCATCACGACAGGGGGGCATGAACACTGAAGCTTTCTTT
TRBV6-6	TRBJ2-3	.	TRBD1	CASIMGRGQGGDTQYF	TGTGCCAGCATTATGGGCAGAGGACAGGGCGGAGATACGCAGTATTTT
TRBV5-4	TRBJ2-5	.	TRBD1	CASSPRAGGAGETQYF	TGTGCCAGCAGCCCTCGGGCAGGGGGCGCAGGGGAGACCCAGTACTTC
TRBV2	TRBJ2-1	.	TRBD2	CASSERRGEYNEQFF	TGTGCCAGCAGTGAACGGCGGGGGGAGTACAATGAGCAGTTCTTC
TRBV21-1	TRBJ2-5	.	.	CASSKGGKTGGRETQYF	TGTGCCAGCAGCAAAGGAGGGAAGACAGGGGGCAGAGAGACCCAGTACTTC
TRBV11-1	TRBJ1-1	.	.	CASSLSPVGGGTEAFF	TGTGCCAGCAGCCTCTCCCCGGTGGGGGGGGGCACTGAAGCTTTCTTT
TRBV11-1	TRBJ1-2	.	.	CASSVGGRLGNYGYTF	TGTGCCAGCAGCGTCGGCGGTCGGTTAGGAAACTATGGCTACACCTTC
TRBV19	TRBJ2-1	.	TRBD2	CASRRLAGISYNEQFF	TGTGCCAGTAGGCGACTAGCGGGGATCTCCTACAATGAGCAGTTCTTC
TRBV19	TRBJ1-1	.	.	CASSTPYPSDTEAFF	TGTGCCAGTAGTACCCCTTATCCCAGCGACACTGAAGCTTTCTTT
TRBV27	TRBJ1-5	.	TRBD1	CASSPRQGLTSNQPQHF	TGTGCCAGCAGTCCCCGACAGGGGCTCACTAGCAATCAGCCCCAGCATTTT
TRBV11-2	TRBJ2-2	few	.	CASSFLDRDTGELFF	TGTGCCAGCAGCTTCCTCGATCGCGACACCGGGGAGCTGTTTTTT
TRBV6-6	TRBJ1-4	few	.	CASSYSNRGLGEKLFF	TGTGCCAGCAGTTACTCGAATAGGGGTCTGGGTGAAAAACTGTTTTTT
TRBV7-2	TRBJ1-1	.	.	CASSLQGGIAEAFF	TGTGCCAGCAGCTTACAGGGTGGCATTGCTGAAGCTTTCTTT
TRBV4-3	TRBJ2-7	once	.	CASSRGTGNHPYEQYF	TGCGCCAGCAGCCGCGGCACCGGGAACCACCCTTACGAGCAGTACTTC